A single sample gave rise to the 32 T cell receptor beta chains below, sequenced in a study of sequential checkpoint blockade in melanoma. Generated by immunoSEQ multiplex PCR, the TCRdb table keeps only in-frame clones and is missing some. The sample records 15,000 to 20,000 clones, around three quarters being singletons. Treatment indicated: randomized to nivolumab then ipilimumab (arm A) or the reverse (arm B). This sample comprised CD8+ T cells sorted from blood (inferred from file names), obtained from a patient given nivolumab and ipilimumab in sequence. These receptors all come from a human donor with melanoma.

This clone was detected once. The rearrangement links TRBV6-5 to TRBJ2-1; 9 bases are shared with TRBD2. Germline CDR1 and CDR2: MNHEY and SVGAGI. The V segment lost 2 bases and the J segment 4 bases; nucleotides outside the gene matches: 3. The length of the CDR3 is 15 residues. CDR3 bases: TGTGCCAGCAGTTACGGCGGGAGGGGGTACAATGAGCAGTTCTTC. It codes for CASSYGGRGYNEQFF.

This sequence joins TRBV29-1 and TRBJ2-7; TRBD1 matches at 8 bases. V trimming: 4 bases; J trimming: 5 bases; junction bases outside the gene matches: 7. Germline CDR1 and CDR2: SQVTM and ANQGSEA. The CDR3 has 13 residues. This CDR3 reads CSVVDREVHEQYF. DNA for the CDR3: TGCAGCGTTGTGGACAGGGAGGTCCACGAGCAGTACTTC.

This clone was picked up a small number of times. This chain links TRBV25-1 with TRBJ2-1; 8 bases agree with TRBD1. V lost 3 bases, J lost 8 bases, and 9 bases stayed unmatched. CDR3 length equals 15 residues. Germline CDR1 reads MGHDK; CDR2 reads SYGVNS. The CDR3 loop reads CASSENRGETDEQFF. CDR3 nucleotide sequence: TGTGCCAGCAGTGAGAACAGGGGGGAGACGGATGAGCAGTTCTTC.

CDR3 coding DNA: TGTGCCAGCAGCGGGGGACAGGGAAGAGACACCATATATTTT. Translated, it gives CASSGGQGRDTIYF. This chain uses TRBV9 with TRBJ1-3; 9 nucleotides line up with TRBD1. In germline, CDR1 is SGDLS, CDR2 YYNGEE. The CDR3 is 14 residues long. Trimming removed 3 bases from V and 8 bases from J; junction bases left unmatched: 6.

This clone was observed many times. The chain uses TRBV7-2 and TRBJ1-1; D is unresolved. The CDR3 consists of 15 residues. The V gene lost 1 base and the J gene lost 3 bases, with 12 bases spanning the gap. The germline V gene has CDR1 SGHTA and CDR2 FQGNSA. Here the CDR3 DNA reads TGTGCCAGCAGCTTAGTGGGGAGAGGTGACACTGAAGCTTTCTTT. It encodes CASSLVGRGDTEAFF. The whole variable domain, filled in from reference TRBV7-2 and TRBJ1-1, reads GAGVSQSPSNKVTEKGKDVELRCDPISGHTALYWYRQSLGQGLEFLIYFQGNSAPDKSGLPSDRFSAERTGGSVSTLTIQRTQQEDSAVYLCASSLVGRGDTEAFFGQGTRLTVV.

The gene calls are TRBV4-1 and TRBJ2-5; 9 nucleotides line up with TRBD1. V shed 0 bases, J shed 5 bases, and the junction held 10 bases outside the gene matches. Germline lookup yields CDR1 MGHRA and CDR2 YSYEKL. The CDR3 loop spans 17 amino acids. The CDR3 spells CASSQEHRGLLVETQYF. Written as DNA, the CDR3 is TGCGCCAGCAGCCAAGAGCACAGGGGGCTTCTGGTGGAGACCCAGTACTTC.

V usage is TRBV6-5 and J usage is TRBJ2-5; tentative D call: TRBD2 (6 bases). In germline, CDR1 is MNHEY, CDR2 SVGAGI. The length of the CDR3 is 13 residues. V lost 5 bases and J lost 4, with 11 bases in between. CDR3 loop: CASSPRGGETQYF. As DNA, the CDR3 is TGTGCCAGCAGTCCCCGGGGAGGAGAGACCCAGTACTTC.

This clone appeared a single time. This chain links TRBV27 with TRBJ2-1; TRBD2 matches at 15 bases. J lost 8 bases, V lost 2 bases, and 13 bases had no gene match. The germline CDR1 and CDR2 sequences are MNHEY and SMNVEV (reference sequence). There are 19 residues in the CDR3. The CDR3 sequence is CASSLTWTSGRGALDEQFF. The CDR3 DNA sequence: TGTGCCAGCAGTTTAACTTGGACTAGCGGGAGGGGCGCTTTAGATGAGCAGTTCTTC.

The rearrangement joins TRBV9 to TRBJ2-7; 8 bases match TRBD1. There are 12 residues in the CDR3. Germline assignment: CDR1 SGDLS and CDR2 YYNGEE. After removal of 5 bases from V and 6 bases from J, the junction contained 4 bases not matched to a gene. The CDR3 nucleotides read TGTGCCAGCAGTTCAACAGGGGGCGAGCAGTACTTC. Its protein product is CASSSTGGEQYF.

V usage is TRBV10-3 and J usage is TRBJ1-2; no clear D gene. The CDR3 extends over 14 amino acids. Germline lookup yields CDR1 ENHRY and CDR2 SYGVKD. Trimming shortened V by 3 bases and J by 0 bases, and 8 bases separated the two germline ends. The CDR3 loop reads CAISDGKTNYGYTF. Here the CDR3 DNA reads TGTGCCATCAGTGACGGGAAAACTAACTATGGCTACACCTTC.

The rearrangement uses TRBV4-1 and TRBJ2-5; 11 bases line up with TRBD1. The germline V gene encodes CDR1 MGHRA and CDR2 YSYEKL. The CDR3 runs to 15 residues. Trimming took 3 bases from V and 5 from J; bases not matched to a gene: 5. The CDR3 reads CASSQRTGGAETQYF. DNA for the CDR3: TGCGCCAGCAGCCAGAGGACAGGGGGCGCGGAGACCCAGTACTTC.

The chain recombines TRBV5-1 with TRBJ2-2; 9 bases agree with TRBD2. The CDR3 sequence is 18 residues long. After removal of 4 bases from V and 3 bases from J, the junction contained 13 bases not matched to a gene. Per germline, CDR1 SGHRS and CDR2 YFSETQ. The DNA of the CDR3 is TGCGCCAGCAGCGAAATCGGCGGGGGGGCGGGAGACACCGGGGAGCTGTTTTTT. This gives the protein CASSEIGGGAGDTGELFF. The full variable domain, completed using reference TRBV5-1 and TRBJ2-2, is KAGVTQTPRYLIKTRGQQVTLSCSPISGHRSVSWYQQTPGQGLQFLFEYFSETQRNKGNFPGRFSGRQFSNSRSEMNVSTLELGDSALYLCASSEIGGGAGDTGELFFGEGSRLTVL.

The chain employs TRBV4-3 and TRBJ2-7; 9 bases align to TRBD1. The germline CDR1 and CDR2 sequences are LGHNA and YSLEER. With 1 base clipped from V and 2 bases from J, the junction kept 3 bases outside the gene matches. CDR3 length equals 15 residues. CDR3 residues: CASSQGRDRAYEQYF. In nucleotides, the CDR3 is TGCGCCAGCAGCCAAGGTCGGGACAGGGCCTACGAGCAGTACTTC.

CDR3 residues: CASSVGGRDTGELFF. The CDR3 bases are TGTGCCAGCAGCGTGGGGGGGCGCGACACCGGGGAGCTGTTTTTT. This chain connects TRBV28 to TRBJ2-2; weak D call: TRBD2 (7 bases). CDR3 length: 15 residues. The germline V and J ends were trimmed by 6 bases and 3 bases, with 14 bases remaining between them. CDR1 and CDR2 from the germline V gene are MDHEN and SYDVKM.

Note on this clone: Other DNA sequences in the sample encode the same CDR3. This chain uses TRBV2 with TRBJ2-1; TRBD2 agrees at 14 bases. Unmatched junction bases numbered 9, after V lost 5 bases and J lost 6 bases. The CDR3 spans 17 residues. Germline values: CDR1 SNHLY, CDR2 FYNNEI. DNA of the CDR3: TGTGCCAGCAGTAAGACTAGCGGGAGGGCCTATGGCAATGAGCAGTTCTTC. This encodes CASSKTSGRAYGNEQFF.

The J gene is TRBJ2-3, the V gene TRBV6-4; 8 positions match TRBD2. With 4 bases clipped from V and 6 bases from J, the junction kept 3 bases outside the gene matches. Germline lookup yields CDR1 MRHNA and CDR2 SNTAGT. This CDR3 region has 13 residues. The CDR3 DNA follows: TGTGCCAGCAGTGCGGGGGGGCCGGATACGCAGTATTTT. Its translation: CASSAGGPDTQYF.

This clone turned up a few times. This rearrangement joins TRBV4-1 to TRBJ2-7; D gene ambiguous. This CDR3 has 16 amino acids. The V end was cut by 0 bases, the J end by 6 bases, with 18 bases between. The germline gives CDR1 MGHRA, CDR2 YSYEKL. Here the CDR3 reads CASSQDHTYLEAEQYF. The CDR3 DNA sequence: TGCGCCAGCAGCCAAGATCATACGTACCTCGAAGCCGAGCAGTACTTC.

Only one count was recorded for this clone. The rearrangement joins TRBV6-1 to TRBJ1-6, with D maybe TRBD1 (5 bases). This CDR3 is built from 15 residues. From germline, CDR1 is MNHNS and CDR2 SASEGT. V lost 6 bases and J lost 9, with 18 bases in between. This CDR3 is CASSEQVTLSSPLHF. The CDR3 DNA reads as TGTGCCAGCAGCGAACAGGTTACGCTCTCTTCACCCCTCCACTTT.

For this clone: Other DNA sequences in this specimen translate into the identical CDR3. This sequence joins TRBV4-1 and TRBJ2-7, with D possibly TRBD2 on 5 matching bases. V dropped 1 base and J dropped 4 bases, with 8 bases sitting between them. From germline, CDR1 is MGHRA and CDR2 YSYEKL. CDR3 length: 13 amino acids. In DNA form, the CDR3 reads TGCGCCAGCAGCCAAGGACTATCATACGAGCAGTACTTC. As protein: CASSQGLSYEQYF.

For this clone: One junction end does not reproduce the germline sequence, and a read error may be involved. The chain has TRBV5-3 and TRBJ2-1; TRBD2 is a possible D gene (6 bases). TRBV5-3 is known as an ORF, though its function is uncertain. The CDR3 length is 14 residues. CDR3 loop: CASSWGEARNEQFF. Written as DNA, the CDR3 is TGTGCCAGCAGCTGGGGGGAGGCTAGGAATGAGCAGTTCTTC.

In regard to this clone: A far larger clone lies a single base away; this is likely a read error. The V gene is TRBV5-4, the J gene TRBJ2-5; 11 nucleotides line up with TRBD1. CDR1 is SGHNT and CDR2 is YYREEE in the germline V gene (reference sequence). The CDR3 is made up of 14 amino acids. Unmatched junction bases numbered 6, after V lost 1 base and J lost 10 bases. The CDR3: CASSLPGQGGDQYF. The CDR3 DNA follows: TGTGCCAGCAGCTTGCCGGGACAGGGGGGTGACCAGTACTTC.

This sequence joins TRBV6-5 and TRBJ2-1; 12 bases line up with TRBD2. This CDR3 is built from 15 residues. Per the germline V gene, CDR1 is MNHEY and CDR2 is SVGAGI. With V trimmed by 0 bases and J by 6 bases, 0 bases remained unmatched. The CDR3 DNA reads TGTGCCAGCAGTTACTCGACTAGCGGGAGCAATGAGCAGTTCTTC. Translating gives CASSYSTSGSNEQFF.

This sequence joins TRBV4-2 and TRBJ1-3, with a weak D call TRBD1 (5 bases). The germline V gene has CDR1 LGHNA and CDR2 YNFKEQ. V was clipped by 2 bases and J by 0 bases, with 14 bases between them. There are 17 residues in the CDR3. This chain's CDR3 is CASSQPSGGSSGNTIYF. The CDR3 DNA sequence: TGTGCCAGCAGCCAACCGTCCGGGGGAAGCTCTGGAAACACCATATATTTT.

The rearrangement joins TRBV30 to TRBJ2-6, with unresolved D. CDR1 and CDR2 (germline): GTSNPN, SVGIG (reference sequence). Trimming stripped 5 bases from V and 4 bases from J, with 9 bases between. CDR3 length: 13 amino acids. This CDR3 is CAWGVLGANVLTF. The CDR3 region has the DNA TGTGCCTGGGGAGTTCTGGGGGCCAACGTCCTGACTTTC.

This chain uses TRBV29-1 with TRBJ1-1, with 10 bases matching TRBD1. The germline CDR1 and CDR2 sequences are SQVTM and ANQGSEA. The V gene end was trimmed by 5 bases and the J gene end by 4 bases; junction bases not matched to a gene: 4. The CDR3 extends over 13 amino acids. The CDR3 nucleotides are TGCAGCGTTACCGGGACAGGGGTCACTGAAGCTTTCTTT. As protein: CSVTGTGVTEAFF.

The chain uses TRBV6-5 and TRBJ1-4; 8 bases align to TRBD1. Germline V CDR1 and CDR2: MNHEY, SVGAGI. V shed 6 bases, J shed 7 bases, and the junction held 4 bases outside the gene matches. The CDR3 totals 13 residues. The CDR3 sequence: CASSPGQGEKLFF. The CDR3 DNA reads TGTGCCAGCAGCCCTGGACAGGGTGAAAAACTGTTTTTT.

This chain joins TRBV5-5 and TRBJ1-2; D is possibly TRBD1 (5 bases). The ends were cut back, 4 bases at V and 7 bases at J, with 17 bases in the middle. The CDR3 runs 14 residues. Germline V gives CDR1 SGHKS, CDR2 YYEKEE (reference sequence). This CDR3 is CASSGGDPSRGYTF. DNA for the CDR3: TGTGCCAGCAGCGGAGGGGATCCCAGCCGTGGCTACACCTTC.

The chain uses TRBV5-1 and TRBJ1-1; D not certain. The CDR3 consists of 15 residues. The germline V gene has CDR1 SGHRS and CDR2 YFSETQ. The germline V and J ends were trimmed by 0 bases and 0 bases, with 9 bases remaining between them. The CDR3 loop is CASSLATGLNTEAFF. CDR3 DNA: TGCGCCAGCAGCTTGGCGACGGGTCTGAACACTGAAGCTTTCTTT.

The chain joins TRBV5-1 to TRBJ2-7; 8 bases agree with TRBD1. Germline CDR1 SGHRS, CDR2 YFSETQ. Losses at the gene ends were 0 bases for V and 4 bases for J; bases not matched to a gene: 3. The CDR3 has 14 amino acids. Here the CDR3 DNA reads TGCGCCAGCAGCTTGGAGACAGGGGTTTACGAGCAGTACTTC. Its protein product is CASSLETGVYEQYF.

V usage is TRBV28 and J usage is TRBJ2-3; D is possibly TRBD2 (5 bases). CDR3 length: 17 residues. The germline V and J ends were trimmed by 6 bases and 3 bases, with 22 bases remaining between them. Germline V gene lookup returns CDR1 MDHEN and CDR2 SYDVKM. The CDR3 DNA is TGTGCCAGCAGCCCTTCTCTAGCTACAAGACGGACAGATACGCAGTATTTT. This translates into CASSPSLATRRTDTQYF. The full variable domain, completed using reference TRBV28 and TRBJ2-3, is DVKVTQSSRYLVKRTGEKVFLECVQDMDHENMFWYRQDPGLGLRLIYFSYDVKMKEKGDIPEGYSVSREKKERFSLILESASTNQTSMYLCASSPSLATRRTDTQYFGPGTRLTVL.

In nucleotides, the CDR3 is TGCGCCAGCAGCCCCCGGGGGTCGATAGAGACCCAGTACTTC. Protein sequence: CASSPRGSIETQYF. The V and J genes are TRBV5-1 and TRBJ2-5; tentatively, D is TRBD2 (6 bases). The CDR3 runs to 14 residues. Trimming pared 4 bases from V and 4 bases from J, leaving 14 bases between. CDR1 and CDR2 (germline): SGHRS, YFSETQ.

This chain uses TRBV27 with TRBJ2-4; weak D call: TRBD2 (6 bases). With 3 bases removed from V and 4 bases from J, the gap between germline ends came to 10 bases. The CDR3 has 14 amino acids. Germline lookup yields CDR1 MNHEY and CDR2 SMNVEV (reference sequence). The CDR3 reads CASSFGGGKNIQYF. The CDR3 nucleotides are TGTGCCAGCAGTTTTGGGGGAGGAAAAAACATTCAGTACTTC.